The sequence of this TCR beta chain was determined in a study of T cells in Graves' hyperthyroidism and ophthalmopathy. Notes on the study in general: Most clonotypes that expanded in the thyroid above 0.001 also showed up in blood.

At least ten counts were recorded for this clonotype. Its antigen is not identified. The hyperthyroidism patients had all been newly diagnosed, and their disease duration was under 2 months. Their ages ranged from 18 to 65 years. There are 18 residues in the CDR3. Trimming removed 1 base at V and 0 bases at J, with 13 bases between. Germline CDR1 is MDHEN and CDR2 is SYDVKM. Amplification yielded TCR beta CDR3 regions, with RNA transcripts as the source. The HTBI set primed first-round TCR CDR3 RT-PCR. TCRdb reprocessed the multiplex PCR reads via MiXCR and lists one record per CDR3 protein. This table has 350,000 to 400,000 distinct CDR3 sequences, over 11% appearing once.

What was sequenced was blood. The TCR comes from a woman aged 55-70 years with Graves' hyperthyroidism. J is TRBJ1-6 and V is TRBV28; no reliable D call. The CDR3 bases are TGTGCCAGCAGTTTATCGACAACTTTGAACTCCTATAATTCACCCCTCCACTTT. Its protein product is CASSLSTTLNSYNSPLHF.